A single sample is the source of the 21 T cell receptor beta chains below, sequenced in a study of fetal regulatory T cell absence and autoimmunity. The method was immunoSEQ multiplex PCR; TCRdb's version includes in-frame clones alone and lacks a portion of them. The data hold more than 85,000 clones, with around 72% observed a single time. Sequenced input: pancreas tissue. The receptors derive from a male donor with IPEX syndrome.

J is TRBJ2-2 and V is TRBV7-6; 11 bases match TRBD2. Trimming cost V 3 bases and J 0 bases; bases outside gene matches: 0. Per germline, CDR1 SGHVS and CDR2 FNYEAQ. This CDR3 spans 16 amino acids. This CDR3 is CASSFSGGANTGELFF. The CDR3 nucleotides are TGTGCCAGCAGCTTTAGCGGGGGGGCGAACACCGGGGAGCTGTTTTTT.

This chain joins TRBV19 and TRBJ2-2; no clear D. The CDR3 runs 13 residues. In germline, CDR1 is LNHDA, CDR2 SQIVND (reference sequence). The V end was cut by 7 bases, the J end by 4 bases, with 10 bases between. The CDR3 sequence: CASTEGGTGELFF. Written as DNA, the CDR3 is TGTGCCAGTACTGAAGGTGGCACCGGGGAGCTGTTTTTT.

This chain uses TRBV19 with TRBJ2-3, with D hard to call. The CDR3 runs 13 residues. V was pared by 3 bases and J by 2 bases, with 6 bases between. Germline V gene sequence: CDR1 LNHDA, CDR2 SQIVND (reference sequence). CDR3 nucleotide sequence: TGTGCCAGTAGTATGGGAAACACAGATACGCAGTATTTT. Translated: CASSMGNTDTQYF.

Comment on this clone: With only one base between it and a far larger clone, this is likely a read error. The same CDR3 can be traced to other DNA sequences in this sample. The CDR3 reads CASSPGPYQETQYF. CDR3 in DNA: TGCGCCAGCAGCCCAGGGCCCTACCAAGAGACCCAGTACTTC. This sequence joins TRBV5-1 and TRBJ2-5, with a possible D match to TRBD1 (5 bases). Germline loops: CDR1 SGHRS, CDR2 YFSETQ. This CDR3 is 14 amino acids long. V lost 4 bases, J lost 0 bases, and 10 bases lay in between.

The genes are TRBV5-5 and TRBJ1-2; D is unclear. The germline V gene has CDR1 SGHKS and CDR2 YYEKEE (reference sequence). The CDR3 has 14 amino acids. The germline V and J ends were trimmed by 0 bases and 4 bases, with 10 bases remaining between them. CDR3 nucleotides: TGTGCCAGCAGCTTGGGCATCCCCGCCTATGGCTACACCTTC. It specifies CASSLGIPAYGYTF.

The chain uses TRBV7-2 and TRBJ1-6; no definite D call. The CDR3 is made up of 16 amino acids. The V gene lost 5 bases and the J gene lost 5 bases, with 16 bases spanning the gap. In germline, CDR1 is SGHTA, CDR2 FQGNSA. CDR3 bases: TGTGCCAGCAGCCAAGCAAGTCACAGAAATAATTCACCCCTCCACTTT. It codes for CASSQASHRNNSPLHF.

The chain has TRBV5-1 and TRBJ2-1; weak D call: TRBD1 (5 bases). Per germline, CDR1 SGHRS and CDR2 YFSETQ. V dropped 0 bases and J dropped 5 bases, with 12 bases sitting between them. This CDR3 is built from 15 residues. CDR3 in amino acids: CASSLGQGWDNEQFF. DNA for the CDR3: TGCGCCAGCAGCTTGGGTCAGGGCTGGGACAATGAGCAGTTCTTC.

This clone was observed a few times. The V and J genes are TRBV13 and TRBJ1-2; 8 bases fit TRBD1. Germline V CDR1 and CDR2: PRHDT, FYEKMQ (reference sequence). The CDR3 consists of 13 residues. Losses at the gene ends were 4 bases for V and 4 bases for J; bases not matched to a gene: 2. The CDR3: CASSSGGGYGYTF. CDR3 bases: TGTGCCAGCAGCTCAGGGGGCGGCTATGGCTACACCTTC. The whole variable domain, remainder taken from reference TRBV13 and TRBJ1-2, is AAGVIQSPRHLIKEKRETATLKCYPIPRHDTVYWYQQGPGQDPQFLISFYEKMQSDKGSIPDRFSAQQFSDYHSELNMSSLELGDSALYFCASSSGGGYGYTFGSGTRLTVV.

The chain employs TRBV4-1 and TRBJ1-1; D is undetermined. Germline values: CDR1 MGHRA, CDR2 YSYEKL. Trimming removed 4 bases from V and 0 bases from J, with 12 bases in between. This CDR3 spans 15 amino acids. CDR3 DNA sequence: TGCGCCAGCAGCCCCTCTTTGGTCATGAACACTGAAGCTTTCTTT. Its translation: CASSPSLVMNTEAFF.

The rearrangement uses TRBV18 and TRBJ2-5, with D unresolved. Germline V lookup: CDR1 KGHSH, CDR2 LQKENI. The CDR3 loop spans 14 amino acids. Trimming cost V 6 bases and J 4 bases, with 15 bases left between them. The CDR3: CASSLGRVGETQYF. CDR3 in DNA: TGTGCCAGCTCCCTAGGGCGCGTCGGAGAGACCCAGTACTTC.

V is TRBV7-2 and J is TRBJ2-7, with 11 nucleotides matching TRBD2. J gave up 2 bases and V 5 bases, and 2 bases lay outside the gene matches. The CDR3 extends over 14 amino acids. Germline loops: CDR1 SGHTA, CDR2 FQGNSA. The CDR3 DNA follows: TGTGCCAGCAGCCCGGGACTAGCGGCCTACGAGCAGTACTTC. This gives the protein CASSPGLAAYEQYF.

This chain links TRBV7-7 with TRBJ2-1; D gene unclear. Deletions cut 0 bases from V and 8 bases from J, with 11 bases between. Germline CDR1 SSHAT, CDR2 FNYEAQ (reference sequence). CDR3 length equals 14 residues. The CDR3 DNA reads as TGTGCCAGCAGCTTAGCACAGCAGAACGATGAGCAGTTCTTC. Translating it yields CASSLAQQNDEQFF.

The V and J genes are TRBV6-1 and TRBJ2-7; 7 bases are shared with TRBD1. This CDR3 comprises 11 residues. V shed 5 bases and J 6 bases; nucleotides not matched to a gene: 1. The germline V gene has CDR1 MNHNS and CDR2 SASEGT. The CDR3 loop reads CASSYRGEQYF. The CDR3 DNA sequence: TGTGCCAGCAGTTACAGGGGCGAGCAGTACTTC.

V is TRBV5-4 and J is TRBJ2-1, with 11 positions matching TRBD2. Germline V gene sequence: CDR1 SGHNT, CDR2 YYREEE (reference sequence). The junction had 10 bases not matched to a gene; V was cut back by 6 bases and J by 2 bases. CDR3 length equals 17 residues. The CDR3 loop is CASTSLSGRAPYNEQFF. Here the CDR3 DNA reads TGTGCCAGCACTTCTCTTAGCGGGAGGGCCCCCTACAATGAGCAGTTCTTC. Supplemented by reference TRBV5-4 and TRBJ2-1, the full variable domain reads ETGVTQSPTHLIKTRGQQVTLRCSSQSGHNTVSWYQQALGQGPQFIFQYYREEENGRGNFPPRFSGLQFPNYSSELNVNALELDDSALYLCASTSLSGRAPYNEQFFGPGTRLTVL.

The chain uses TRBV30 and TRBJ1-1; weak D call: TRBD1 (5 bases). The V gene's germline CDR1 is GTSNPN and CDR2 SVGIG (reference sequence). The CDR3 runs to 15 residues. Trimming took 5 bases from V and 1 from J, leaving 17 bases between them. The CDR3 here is CAWDRGWEGNTEAFF. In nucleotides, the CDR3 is TGTGCCTGGGATAGGGGCTGGGAGGGGAACACTGAAGCTTTCTTT.

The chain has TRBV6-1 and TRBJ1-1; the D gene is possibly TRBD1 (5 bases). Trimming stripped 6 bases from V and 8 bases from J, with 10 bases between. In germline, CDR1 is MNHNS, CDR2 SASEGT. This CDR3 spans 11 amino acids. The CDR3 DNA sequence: TGTGCCAGCAGGAGGGGTGAAGAAGCTTTCTTT. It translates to CASRRGEEAFF.

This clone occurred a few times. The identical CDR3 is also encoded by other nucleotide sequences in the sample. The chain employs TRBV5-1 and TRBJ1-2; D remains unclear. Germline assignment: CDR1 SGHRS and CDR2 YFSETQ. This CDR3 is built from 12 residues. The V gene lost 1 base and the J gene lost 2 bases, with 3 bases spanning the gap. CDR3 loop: CASSLTNYGYTF. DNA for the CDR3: TGCGCCAGCAGCTTGACGAACTATGGCTACACCTTC. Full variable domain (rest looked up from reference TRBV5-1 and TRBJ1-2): KAGVTQTPRYLIKTRGQQVTLSCSPISGHRSVSWYQQTPGQGLQFLFEYFSETQRNKGNFPGRFSGRQFSNSRSEMNVSTLELGDSALYLCASSLTNYGYTFGSGTRLTVV.

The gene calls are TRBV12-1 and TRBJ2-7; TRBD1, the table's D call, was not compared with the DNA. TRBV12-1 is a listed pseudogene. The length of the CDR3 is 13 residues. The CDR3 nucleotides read TGTGCCAGCAGCTTTTCAGGGTTATGGGAGCAGTACTTC. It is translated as CASSFSGLWEQYF.

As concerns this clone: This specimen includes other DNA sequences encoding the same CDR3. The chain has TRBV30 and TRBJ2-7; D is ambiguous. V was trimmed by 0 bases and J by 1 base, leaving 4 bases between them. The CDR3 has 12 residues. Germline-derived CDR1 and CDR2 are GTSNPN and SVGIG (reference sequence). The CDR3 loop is CAWSVGSYEQYF. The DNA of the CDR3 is TGTGCCTGGAGTGTCGGGTCCTACGAGCAGTACTTC.

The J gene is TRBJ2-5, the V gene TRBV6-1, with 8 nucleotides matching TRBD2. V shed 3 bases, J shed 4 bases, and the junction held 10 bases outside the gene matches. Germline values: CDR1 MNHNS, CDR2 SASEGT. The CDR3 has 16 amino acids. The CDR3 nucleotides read TGTGCCAGCAGTGATAGCCCCATAGCGGGGAGAGAGACCCAGTACTTC. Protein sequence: CASSDSPIAGRETQYF.

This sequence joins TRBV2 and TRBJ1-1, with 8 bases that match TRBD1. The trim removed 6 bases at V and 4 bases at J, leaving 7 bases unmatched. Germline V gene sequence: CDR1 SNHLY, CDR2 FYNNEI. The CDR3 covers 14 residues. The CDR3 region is CASSLRGQGTEAFF. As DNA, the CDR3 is TGTGCCAGCAGCCTCAGGGGGCAAGGCACTGAAGCTTTCTTT.